This T cell receptor beta chain stems from a study of blood T cell repertoires in COVID-19. Trimming pared 4 bases from V and 0 bases from J, leaving 8 bases between. The CDR3 is 14 residues long. Germline loops: CDR1 SGHRS, CDR2 YFSETQ. Method: immunoSEQ multiplex PCR; TCRdb's copy keeps in-frame clones and lacks some. The table has fewer than 50,000 clones, around 89% seen once; the top ten hold 8% to 10%. The sequencing input was peripheral blood. This receptor was identified in a man aged 45-65 years with active COVID-19. The chain links TRBV5-1 to TRBJ1-3; D not certain. CDR3 bases: TGCGCCAGCAGCCCCGACAACTCTGGAAACACCATATATTTT. As protein: CASSPDNSGNTIYF.